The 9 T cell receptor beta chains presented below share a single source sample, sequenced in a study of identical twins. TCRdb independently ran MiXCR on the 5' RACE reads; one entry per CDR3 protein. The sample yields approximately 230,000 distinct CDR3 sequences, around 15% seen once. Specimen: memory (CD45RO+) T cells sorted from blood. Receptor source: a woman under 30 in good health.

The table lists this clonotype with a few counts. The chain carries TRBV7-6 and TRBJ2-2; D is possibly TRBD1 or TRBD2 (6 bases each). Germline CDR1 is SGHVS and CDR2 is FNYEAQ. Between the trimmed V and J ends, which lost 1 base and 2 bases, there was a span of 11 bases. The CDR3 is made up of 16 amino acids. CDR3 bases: TGTGCCAGCAGCTTAGTCACCGGGGGCAACACCGGGGAGCTGTTTTTT. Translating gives CASSLVTGGNTGELFF.

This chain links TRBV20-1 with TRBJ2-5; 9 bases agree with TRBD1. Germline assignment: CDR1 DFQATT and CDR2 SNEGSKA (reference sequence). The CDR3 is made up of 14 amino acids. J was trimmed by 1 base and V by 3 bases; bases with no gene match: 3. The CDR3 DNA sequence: TGCAGTGCTAGTGACAGGGGGTTCCAAGAGACCCAGTACTTC. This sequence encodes CSASDRGFQETQYF.

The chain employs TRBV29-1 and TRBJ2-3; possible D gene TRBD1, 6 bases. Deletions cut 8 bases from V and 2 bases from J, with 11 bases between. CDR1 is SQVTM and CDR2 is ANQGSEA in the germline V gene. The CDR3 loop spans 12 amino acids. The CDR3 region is CSSRTDTDTQYF. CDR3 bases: TGCAGCTCCCGGACAGACACAGATACGCAGTATTTT.

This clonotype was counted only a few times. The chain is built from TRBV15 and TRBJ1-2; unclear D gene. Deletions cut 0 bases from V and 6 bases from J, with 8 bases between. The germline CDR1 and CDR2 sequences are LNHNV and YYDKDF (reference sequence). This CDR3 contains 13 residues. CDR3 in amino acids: CATSRDLPDGYTF. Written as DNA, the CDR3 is TGTGCCACCAGCAGAGATCTCCCGGATGGCTACACCTTC.

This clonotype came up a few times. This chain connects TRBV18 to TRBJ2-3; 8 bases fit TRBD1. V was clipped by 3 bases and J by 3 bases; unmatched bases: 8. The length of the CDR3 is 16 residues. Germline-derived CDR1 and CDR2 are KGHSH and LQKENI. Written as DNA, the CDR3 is TGTGCCAGCTCACCGGAGAGACAGGGGAGGACAGATACGCAGTATTTT. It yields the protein CASSPERQGRTDTQYF.

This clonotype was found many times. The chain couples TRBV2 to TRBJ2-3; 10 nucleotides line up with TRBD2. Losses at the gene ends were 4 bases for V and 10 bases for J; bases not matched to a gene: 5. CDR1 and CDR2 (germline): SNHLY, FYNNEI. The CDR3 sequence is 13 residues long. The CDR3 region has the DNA TGTGCCAGCAGTGGACTAGCGGGTGGCGCGCAGTATTTT. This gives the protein CASSGLAGGAQYF.

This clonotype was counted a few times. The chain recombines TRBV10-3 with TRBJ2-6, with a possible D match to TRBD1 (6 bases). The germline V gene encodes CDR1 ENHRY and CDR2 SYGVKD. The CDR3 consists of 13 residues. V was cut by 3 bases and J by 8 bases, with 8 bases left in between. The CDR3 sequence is CAISDWGPNVLTF. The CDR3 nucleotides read TGTGCCATCAGTGATTGGGGGCCCAACGTCCTGACTTTC.

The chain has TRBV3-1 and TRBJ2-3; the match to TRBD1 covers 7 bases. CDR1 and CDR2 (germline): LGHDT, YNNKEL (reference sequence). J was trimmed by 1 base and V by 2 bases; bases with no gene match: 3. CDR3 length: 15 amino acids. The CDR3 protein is CASSQSGTGTDTQYF. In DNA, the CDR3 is TGTGCCAGCAGCCAATCCGGGACAGGCACAGATACGCAGTATTTT.

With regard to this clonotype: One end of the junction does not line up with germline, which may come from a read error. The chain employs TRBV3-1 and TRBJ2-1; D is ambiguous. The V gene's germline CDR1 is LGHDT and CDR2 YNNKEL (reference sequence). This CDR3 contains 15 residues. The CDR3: CACSQVGPAYNEQFF. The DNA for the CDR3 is TGTGCCTGCAGCCAAGTCGGTCCAGCCTACAATGAGCAGTTCTTC.